Listed below are T cell receptor beta chains from one sample, sequenced in a study of blood T cell repertoires in COVID-19. Sequencing used immunoSEQ multiplex PCR; TCRdb keeps in-frame clones, though not all of them. The repertoire holds around 94,000 clones, with 80% to 90% as singletons. Source material: peripheral blood. The receptors stem from a man aged 40-50 years with active or convalescent COVID-19. The CDR3 runs from the conserved cysteine through the conserved F or W. The D gene is left open where the match is weak. Clone size is not always given. Where it is, it says once, few, many or a class for expanded clones.

TRBV12-3/TRBV12-4	TRBJ1-2	-	TRBD1	CASKEQGDYGYTF	TGTGCCAGCAAGGAACAGGGGGACTATGGCTACACCTTC
TRBV3-1/TRBV3-2	TRBJ2-3	-	TRBD2	CASSPQTSGGLGDTQYF	TGTGCCAGCAGCCCCCAGACTAGCGGGGGTCTGGGAGATACGCAGTATTTT
TRBV19	TRBJ1-2	-	-	CASADRQELDYGYTF	TGTGCCAGCGCTGATCGACAGGAGCTCGACTATGGCTACACCTTC
TRBV25-1	TRBJ2-1	medium-sized	-	CASAQTGYNEQFF	TGTGCCAGCGCCCAGACAGGTTACAATGAGCAGTTCTTC
TRBV10-3	TRBJ2-3	-	-	CAISESWGVSDTQYF	TGTGCCATCAGTGAGTCGTGGGGGGTCTCAGATACGCAGTATTTT
TRBV12-3/TRBV12-4	TRBJ1-6	-	-	CASSLKENSPLHF	TGTGCCAGCAGTTTAAAGGAGAATTCACCCCTCCACTTT
TRBV7-3	TRBJ2-1	-	-	CASSLPGGTYNEQFF	TGTGCCAGCAGCCTTCCGGGGGGCACCTACAATGAGCAGTTCTTC
TRBV3-1/TRBV3-2	TRBJ1-1	-	-	CASSTQGRGTEAFF	TGTGCCAGCAGCACTCAGGGTAGAGGCACTGAAGCTTTCTTT
TRBV6-5	TRBJ1-3	-	TRBD1	CASSYGTGGSGNTIYF	TGTGCCAGCAGTTACGGGACAGGGGGCTCTGGAAACACCATATATTTT
TRBV5-4	TRBJ1-2	-	-	CASSLQAQGSYGYTF	TGTGCCAGCAGCTTGCAGGCACAGGGATCCTATGGCTACACCTTC
TRBV7-9	TRBJ2-4	-	TRBD1	CASSRQGETKNIQYF	TGTGCCAGCAGCAGACAGGGGGAAACCAAAAACATTCAGTACTTC
TRBV6-5	TRBJ1-2	-	-	CASQRTIGQGVGYTF	TGTGCCAGCCAACGGACTATAGGCCAGGGCGTCGGCTACACCTTC
TRBV5-4	TRBJ1-2	-	-	CASSLGGANYGYTF	TGTGCCAGCAGCTTGGGCGGAGCTAACTATGGCTACACCTTC
TRBV3-1/TRBV3-2	TRBJ2-7	-	-	CASSLWGRAYEQYF	TGTGCCAGCAGCCTGTGGGGGCGCGCCTACGAGCAGTACTTC
TRBV10-3	TRBJ1-6	-	-	CAIRDSGGNSPLHF	TGTGCCATCAGGGACAGTGGGGGAAATTCACCCCTCCACTTT
TRBV3-1/TRBV3-2	TRBJ2-5	-	TRBD2	CASSQGWLAGQETQYF	TGTGCCAGCAGCCAAGGTTGGCTAGCGGGCCAAGAGACCCAGTACTTC
TRBV7-2	TRBJ2-7	-	-	CASSLWQAYEQYF	TGTGCCAGCAGCTTATGGCAGGCCTACGAGCAGTACTTC
TRBV6-5	TRBJ2-7	-	TRBD1	CASSSGQKYEQYF	TGTGCCAGCAGCTCGGGACAGAAGTACGAGCAGTACTTC
TRBV10-3	TRBJ2-1	few	-	CAINGGSNEQFF	TGTGCCATCAACGGGGGAAGCAATGAGCAGTTCTTC
TRBV12-3/TRBV12-4	TRBJ1-5	-	-	CASSGAGNQPQHF	TGTGCCAGTTCAGGGGCAGGCAATCAGCCCCAGCATTTT
TRBV9	TRBJ1-6	-	-	CASSVSENQFGSYNSPLHF	TGTGCCAGCAGCGTTTCGGAGAACCAATTTGGCTCCTATAATTCACCCCTCCACTTT
TRBV5-1	TRBJ2-1	-	TRBD1	CASSSGTASYNEQFF	TGCGCCAGCAGCTCGGGGACAGCGTCCTACAATGAGCAGTTCTTC
TRBV15	TRBJ1-5	-	-	CATSRDRVRQPQHF	TGTGCCACCAGCAGAGATCGGGTGAGGCAGCCCCAGCATTTT
TRBV12-5	TRBJ2-3	-	-	CASGSGGADTQYF	TGTGCTAGTGGTTCAGGCGGGGCAGATACGCAGTATTTT